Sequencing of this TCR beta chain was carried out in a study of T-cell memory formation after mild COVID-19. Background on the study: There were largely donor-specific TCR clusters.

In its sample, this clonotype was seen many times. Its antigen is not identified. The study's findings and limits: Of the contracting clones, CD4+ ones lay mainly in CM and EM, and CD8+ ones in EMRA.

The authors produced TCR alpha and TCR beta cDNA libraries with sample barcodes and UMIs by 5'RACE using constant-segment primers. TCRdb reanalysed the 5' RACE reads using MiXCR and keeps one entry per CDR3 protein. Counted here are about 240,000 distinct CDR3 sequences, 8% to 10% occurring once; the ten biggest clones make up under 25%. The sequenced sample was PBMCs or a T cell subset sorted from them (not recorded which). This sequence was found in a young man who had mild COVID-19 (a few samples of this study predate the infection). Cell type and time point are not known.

The DNA for the CDR3 is TGTGCCAGCAGCTTTCCCGAGATCACAGATACGCAGTATTTT. It yields the protein CASSFPEITDTQYF. The chain has TRBV5-4 and TRBJ2-3; D gene unclear. CDR1 is SGHNT and CDR2 is YYREEE in the germline V gene (reference sequence). The CDR3 loop spans 14 amino acids. Trimming removed 2 bases at V and 2 bases at J, with 9 bases between.